This record looks at one T cell receptor (beta chain) sequence and its context. These data belong to a study of T cells expressing NK-cell markers. Each CDR3 protein gets one entry in TCRdb, which reprocessed the 5' RACE reads and gives no DNA. There are approximately 380,000 distinct CDR3 sequences in the sample, with roughly 5.2% held by the top ten. The germline gives CDR1 SGHAT, CDR2 FQNNGV. CDR3 length: 16 amino acids. Sequencing was performed on blood T cells: a sorted CD56 or NKG2C T cell subset, CD4+ or CD8+ T cells, or bulk PBMC T cells (not recorded which). The chain couples TRBV11-2 to TRBJ2-1. This clonotype originated in a man aged 18-75 years in good health. CDR3 residues: CASSLGTVSSYNEQFF.